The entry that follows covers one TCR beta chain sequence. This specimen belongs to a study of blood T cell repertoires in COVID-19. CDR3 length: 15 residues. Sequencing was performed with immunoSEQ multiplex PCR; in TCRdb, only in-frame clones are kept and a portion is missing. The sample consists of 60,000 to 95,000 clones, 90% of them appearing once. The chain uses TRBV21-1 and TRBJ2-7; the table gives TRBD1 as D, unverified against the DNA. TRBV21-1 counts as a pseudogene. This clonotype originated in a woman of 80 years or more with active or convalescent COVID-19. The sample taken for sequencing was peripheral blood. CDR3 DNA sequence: TGTGCCAGCAGCAAAATGCCCGACAGATCCTACGAGCAGTACTTC. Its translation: CASSKMPDRSYEQYF.